One sample yielded the 13 T cell receptor beta chains listed below, sequenced in a study of tumor and adjacent non-tumor tissue in lung cancer. RNA was extracted from bulk tissue without any cell sorting. Distant lung tissue was collected more than 3 cm away from the tumor edge. A modified ARM-PCR protocol with three rounds of nested PCR amplified TCRbeta. Using its own MiXCR run on the multiplex PCR reads, TCRdb lists one record per CDR3 protein. The table has 90,000 to 110,000 distinct CDR3 sequences, 60% to 80% seen once. Sequencing used distant non-tumor lung tissue. Receptors were obtained from a man aged 60 to 75 with non-small cell lung cancer.

The genes are TRBV20-1 and TRBJ2-3; 10 positions match TRBD2. The V and J ends lost 6 bases and 0 bases, in that order; junction bases with no gene match: 6. CDR3 length: 15 residues. Per germline, CDR1 DFQATT and CDR2 SNEGSKA (reference sequence). In DNA form, the CDR3 reads TGCAGTGCCATTAGGACTAGCGGAAGCACAGATACGCAGTATTTT. Translated: CSAIRTSGSTDTQYF.

In the case of this clonotype: A much more abundant neighbour one base away suggests this may be a read error. For the CDR3, the DNA is TGTGCCACCACGGGACTGGCCAATGAGCAGTTCTTC. It yields the protein CATTGLANEQFF. The chain has TRBV24-1 and TRBJ2-1; tentatively, D is TRBD2 (6 bases). Trimming removed 8 bases from V and 6 bases from J, with 10 bases in between. The germline CDR1 and CDR2 sequences are KGHDR and SFDVKD. This CDR3 contains 12 residues.

This clonotype has a count of ten or more. The rearrangement joins TRBV12-3 or TRBV12-4 to TRBJ2-7; 11 positions match TRBD2. V lost 5 bases to trimming and J lost 0 bases; unmatched junction nucleotides: 6. The CDR3 sequence is 16 residues long. The CDR3 sequence is CASSGSGTSGSYEQYF. For the CDR3, the DNA is TGTGCCAGCAGTGGGTCCGGGACTAGCGGCTCCTACGAGCAGTACTTC.

To note about this clonotype: A much bigger clone sits one base away, suggesting this may be a read error. The chain uses TRBV20-1 and TRBJ1-4, with D possibly being TRBD1 (6 bases). Germline CDR1 and CDR2: DFQATT and SNEGSKA (reference sequence). This CDR3 spans 14 amino acids. As DNA, the CDR3 is TGCACTGCTAATGACAGGATTTTGGGCGGAAAACTGTTTTTT. Protein sequence: CTANDRILGGKLFF.

Concerning this clonotype itself: Germline is not matched at one junction end, which may reflect a read error. The chain has TRBV29-1 and TRBJ1-1, with 8 positions matching TRBD1. This CDR3 is 14 amino acids long. Germline-derived CDR1 and CDR2 are SQVTM and ANQGSEA. Here the CDR3 reads CSVPDRGRNTEAFF. The CDR3 DNA reads TGCAGCGTTCCAGACAGGGGTAGAAACACCGAAGCTTTCTTT.

The J gene is TRBJ2-7, the V gene TRBV7-9; D perhaps matches TRBD1 (6 bases). Germline V CDR1 and CDR2: SEHNR, FQNEAQ (reference sequence). Trimming shortened V by 5 bases and J by 5 bases, and 28 bases separated the two germline ends. The CDR3 totals 18 residues. The CDR3 sequence is CASSQGGTDRLPFHEQYF. CDR3 DNA sequence: TGTGCCAGCAGCCAAGGCGGCACTGACAGGCTACCATTTCACGAGCAGTACTTC.

This clonotype occurred a few times. The junction shows a germline mismatch at one end, possibly a read error. The CDR3 reads CAGSLSDTGELFF. In DNA, the CDR3 is TGTGCCGGCAGCCTTTCAGACACCGGGGAGCTGTTTTTT. This chain uses TRBV28 with TRBJ2-2; D unresolved. This CDR3 has 13 amino acids. Germline CDR1 is MDHEN and CDR2 is SYDVKM.

About this clonotype: This may stem from a read error, because a much larger clone lies one nucleotide away. This chain links TRBV6-1 with TRBJ1-1; tentatively, D is TRBD1 (6 bases). This CDR3 comprises 13 residues. Trimming left V 6 bases short and J 3 bases short, with 11 bases between. Germline CDR1 reads MNHNS; CDR2 reads SASEGT. In DNA form, the CDR3 reads TGTGCCAGCAGGAGGGACACCGACACTGAAGCTTTCTTT. Its translation: CASRRDTDTEAFF.

Note on this clonotype: One base away lies a much larger clone, so this may be a sequencing read error. The genes are TRBV12-3 or TRBV12-4 and TRBJ2-5; no firm D call. The CDR3 is made up of 11 amino acids. V dropped 6 bases and J dropped 9 bases, with 11 bases sitting between them. CDR3 bases: TGTGCCAGCAGCCCTGATGTGGCCCAGTACTTC. Translation: CASSPDVAQYF.

This clonotype was found a few times. Just one base apart from a much larger clone, this may be a read error. The conserved final phenylalanine or tryptophan is absent from the CDR3, which likely points to a read error. The V gene is TRBV29-1, the J gene TRBJ2-5; no reliable D call. V was cut by 3 bases and J by 5 bases, with 10 bases left in between. In germline, CDR1 is SQVTM, CDR2 ANQGSEA. CDR3 length: 12 residues. The CDR3, as DNA: TGCAGCGTTGACGACCAAACGGAGACCCAGTACCTC. Translated: CSVDDQTETQYL.

This clonotype has a handful of counts. This may arise from a read error, as a much more abundant clone is one base away. The CDR3 sequence: CASRDRLAGGADTQYF. The CDR3 DNA reads as TGTGCCAGCAGGGATAGACTAGCGGGAGGGGCAGATACGCAGTATTTT. The chain uses TRBV13 and TRBJ2-3, with TRBD2 matching 14 bases. CDR1 and CDR2 from the germline V gene are PRHDT and FYEKMQ (reference sequence). J gave up 4 bases and V 6 bases, and 6 bases lay outside the gene matches. The CDR3 length is 16 residues.

This sequence joins TRBV4-2 and TRBJ2-2; the match to TRBD2 covers 8 bases. J gave up 6 bases and V 1 base, and 7 bases lay outside the gene matches. Germline CDR1 LGHNA, CDR2 YNFKEQ. The CDR3 runs to 16 residues. The CDR3 here is CASSQVISGESGELFF. The DNA for the CDR3 is TGTGCCAGCAGCCAAGTGATTAGCGGGGAGTCCGGGGAGCTGTTTTTT.

Turning to this clonotype: A read error may produce the germline difference seen at one junction end. The chain recombines TRBV5-4 with TRBJ2-3, with D perhaps matching TRBD1 (6 bases). The CDR3 covers 13 residues. Germline assignment: CDR1 SGHNT and CDR2 YYREEE (reference sequence). DNA for the CDR3: TGTGCCAGCAGTTTGGTCCAGGGGGATACGCAGTATTTT. Its translation is CASSLVQGDTQYF.